The clone carrying this T cell receptor (beta chain) occurred a few times. Sequencing used immunoSEQ multiplex PCR; TCRdb keeps in-frame clones, though not all of them. The table records about 680,000 clones, about 89% of them present only once. The sample's treatment: around 19 received Ad26.COV2.S at low or high dose, single or two shots; roughly five received placebo; per-sample allocation not given. Samples came from day 63 after the first vaccine or placebo injection. An Ad26 vector that expressed Wuhan-strain SARS-CoV-2 spike constituted the vaccine. This sample is part of a study of Ad26.COV2.S vaccination and SARS-CoV-2 variants. In the study overall: Within the COV1001 Ad26.COV2.S trial arm, the donor was enrolled. Intramuscular Ad26.COV2.S at 5x10^10 or 1x10^11 viral particles.

Germline V CDR1 and CDR2: LNHDA, SQIVND (reference sequence). The CDR3 loop spans 14 amino acids. The germline V and J ends were trimmed by 5 bases and 5 bases, with 15 bases remaining between them. The material was peripheral blood, obtained in a trial of Ad26.COV2.S vaccine versus placebo. The chain joins TRBV19 to TRBJ1-1; no reliable D call. The clonotype comes from a person aged 18 to 65 who received the Ad26.COV2.S COVID-19 vaccine or a placebo. Here the CDR3 reads CASSVARRETEAFF. In DNA form, the CDR3 reads TGTGCCAGTAGTGTAGCCCGGAGGGAGACTGAAGCTTTCTTT.